Listed below are T cell receptor beta chains from one sample, sequenced in a study of shared clonotypes between healthy human individuals. Only in-frame clones appear in the TCRdb table, and some are missing; sequencing was by immunoSEQ multiplex PCR. The sample includes around 2.1 million clones, roughly 91% seen only once; the top ten take over 1.5%. The sample was naive CD8+ T cells from PBMCs. The source is a man younger than 30 in good health. Some clones in this sample may be carry-over from other donors' samples. Both conserved end residues are part of each CDR3.

16	TRBJ1-3	TRBV6-5	CASSYGQEGSGNTIYF
15	TRBJ2-1	TRBV6-5	CASSPLAGEGNEQFF
16	TRBJ2-3	TRBV4-2	CASSQDFDSRRDPQYF
15	TRBJ2-7	TRBV18	CASSEGTGPTYEQYF
15	TRBJ2-5	TRBV28	CASSFPSAGEATQYF
14	TRBJ2-3	TRBV11-2	CASMGAGGTDTQYF
12	TRBJ2-7	TRBV6-1	CASSFGGGEQYF
15	TRBJ2-1	TRBV9	CASSVGQGPYNEQFF
14	TRBJ1-2	TRBV7-9	CASSPGQGGYGYTF
13	TRBJ1-2	TRBV11-2	CASSLGQGNGYTF
17	TRBJ2-1	TRBV4-3	CASSQARVRAGYNEQFF
15	TRBJ2-1	TRBV5-1	CASSLTSGRGHEQFF
16	TRBJ2-7	TRBV11-2	CASSFFPQGANYEQYF
12	TRBJ2-7	TRBV6-5	CASRKDSGEQYF
15	TRBJ1-1	TRBV27	CASSLLPKVNTEAFF
19	TRBJ2-7	TRBV11-2	CASSLGVEYSIALGVEQYF
16	TRBJ1-3	TRBV9	CASSARQATFGNTIYF
16	TRBJ1-1	TRBV15	CATSREEGQLNTEAFF
12	TRBJ1-5	TRBV7-9	CASSSPGQPQHF
16	TRBJ2-3	TRBV5-1	CASSSNRDRHKDTQYF
14	TRBJ1-5	TRBV7-9	CASSVGTINQPQHF
15	TRBJ2-1	TRBV10-2	CASSEIVGGGDEQFF
13	TRBJ2-7	TRBV19	CASSMSLSGEQYF
16	TRBJ1-3	TRBV7-9	CASSPLRPGSGNTIYF
16	TRBJ1-3	TRBV19	CASTTRQAPPGNTIYF
13	TRBJ2-3	TRBV19	CASSIRTVDTQYF
17	TRBJ2-2	TRBV28	CASSLRQGRRYTGELFF
15	TRBJ1-2	TRBV5-4	CASSLRGVGSYGYTF
15	TRBJ2-7	TRBV7-9	CASSTLAGVIYEQYF
12	TRBJ1-1	TRBV2	CARRGSATEAFF
14	TRBJ1-1	TRBV27	CASSLVRGKTEAFF
15	TRBJ2-7	TRBV7-9	CASKSGTGLTYEQYF
14	TRBJ2-2	TRBV19	CASSIWQNTGELFF
17	TRBJ1-4	TRBV15	CATSRDLASATNEKLFF
14	TRBJ2-5	TRBV6-4	CASSDSTLVKTQYF
13	TRBJ2-1	TRBV27	CASSLGSVNEQFF
14	TRBJ2-2	TRBV5-6	CASSLVRHTGELFF
16	TRBJ1-2	TRBV7-9	CASSASMTGVIYGYTF
16	TRBJ2-3	TRBV7-8	CASSLGISGITDTQYF
13	TRBJ1-1	TRBV28	CASSFIDNTEAFF
15	TRBJ2-3	TRBV7-2	CASSENSVRTDTQYF
13	TRBJ2-1	TRBV30	CAWGFGSYNEQFF
15	TRBJ1-5	TRBV9	CASSAQVDSNQPQHF
13	TRBJ2-7	TRBV27	CASSLLGGRGQYF
14	TRBJ1-1	TRBV28	CASSLVFRNTEAFF
14	TRBJ2-4	TRBV29-1	CSVWTGGPKNIQYF
11	TRBJ2-2	TRBV29-1	CSVRAYGELFF